The 5 T cell receptor beta chains below come from one sample, sequenced in a study of cytomegalovirus exposure and HLA in healthy donors. Researchers ran the PCR with 60 Vbeta and 13 Jbeta primers. This table comes from immunoSEQ multiplex PCR, and its TCRdb copy is limited to in-frame clones, with some not included. The repertoire holds 90,000 to 110,000 clones, roughly 71% seen once, with roughly 5.9% in the top ten. The sequenced material came from PBMCs. All receptors derive from a woman between 70 and 85 years old in good health and CMV-seropositive.

This chain joins TRBV10-3 and TRBJ1-1, with 11 nucleotides matching TRBD1. With V trimmed by 6 bases and J by 4 bases, 4 bases remained unmatched. This CDR3 has 14 amino acids. Germline V gene data show CDR1 as ENHRY and CDR2 as SYGVKD. CDR3 in DNA: TGTGCCATCAGCGCCGGACAGGGGGCCACTGAAGCTTTCTTT. The encoded protein is CAISAGQGATEAFF.

The rearrangement uses TRBV19 and TRBJ2-6; TRBD1 aligns across 7 bases. The germline V gene has CDR1 LNHDA and CDR2 SQIVND (reference sequence). The CDR3 length is 16 residues. Trimming removed 6 bases from V and 0 bases from J; junction bases left unmatched: 5. The DNA of the CDR3 is TGTGCCAGTAGGCAGGGGGTGTCCTCTGGGGCCAACGTCCTGACTTTC. It is translated as CASRQGVSSGANVLTF.

The chain carries TRBV4-1 and TRBJ2-1; tentatively, D is TRBD2 (6 bases). Germline CDR1 is MGHRA and CDR2 is YSYEKL. Trimming took 0 bases from V and 2 from J, leaving 14 bases between them. The CDR3 extends over 17 amino acids. The CDR3 DNA follows: TGCGCCAGCAGCCAAGATGTGGCGGGGCCCGCCTACAATGAGCAGTTCTTC. Amino acids: CASSQDVAGPAYNEQFF.

There are a few counts of this clone. The V gene is TRBV5-5, the J gene TRBJ1-2; possibly TRBD1 for D (6 bases). The CDR3 length is 15 residues. Trimming took off 3 bases at V and 6 bases at J, with 18 bases between the two ends. Germline V gene sequence: CDR1 SGHKS, CDR2 YYEKEE (reference sequence). CDR3 residues: CASSWVRRQGHGYTF. CDR3 in DNA: TGTGCCAGCAGCTGGGTCCGACGGCAGGGGCATGGCTACACCTTC.

The count of this clone is one. The rearrangement links TRBV7-9 to TRBJ1-3, with D uncertain. V lost 1 base, J lost 2 bases, and 12 bases lay in between. CDR3 length: 16 amino acids. From germline, CDR1 is SEHNR and CDR2 FQNEAQ (reference sequence). The CDR3 protein is CASSLVRTLAGNTIYF. The CDR3 DNA sequence: TGTGCCAGCAGCTTAGTTCGCACTCTCGCTGGAAACACCATATATTTT.